This T cell receptor (beta chain) was obtained from a study of neoadjuvant nivolumab and ipilimumab in lung cancer. This table comes from immunoSEQ multiplex PCR, and its TCRdb copy is limited to in-frame clones, with some not included. Seen here are fewer than 40,000 clones, more than 85% observed once, and the top ten hold 2.1%. Study-level findings and limits: Compared with tumor-adjacent uninvolved lung, resected tumors showed greater richness and clonality.

This CDR3 has 18 amino acids. CDR1 and CDR2 (germline): SGHDT, YYEEEE. Losses at the gene ends were 2 bases for V and 1 base for J; bases not matched to a gene: 11. For this clone: Its antigen is currently unknown.

The sequence was obtained from an adult with non-small cell lung cancer. The rearrangement joins TRBV5-6 to TRBJ2-4; TRBD1 aligns across 8 bases. Here the sequenced sample was peripheral blood, taken after neoadjuvant nivolumab, alone or with ipilimumab, at or shortly before surgery. CDR3 sequence reads: CASSFIPGQGQAKNIQYF. The CDR3 DNA reads as TGTGCCAGCAGCTTCATTCCCGGACAGGGACAGGCCAAAAACATTCAGTACTTC.